This T cell receptor beta chain is drawn from a study of blood T cells in healthy people across ages. Study-wide findings and caveats: In older individuals, TCR beta diversity per million T cells was lower, falling roughly linearly with age.

This CDR3 region has 17 residues. V dropped 1 base and J dropped 1 base, with 14 bases sitting between them. Germline CDR1 reads MNHNS; CDR2 reads SASEGT. The sample holds a few counts of this clonotype. Its antigen is not known. Together with a sample-barcoded 5' primer, a J-beta primer mix was included in a second PCR lasting about 6 to 11 cycles. Every single cDNA molecule received a tag from a template-switch adaptor with 12 random nucleotides. Each CDR3 protein is one row after TCRdb ran MiXCR on the 5' RACE reads. The table lists around 1,600,000 distinct CDR3 sequences, roughly 43% of them singletons. Sample donors were healthy Caucasian individuals that came from Russia, aged roughly 6 to 95.

This rearrangement joins TRBV6-1 to TRBJ2-1; D is undetermined. Specimen: blood. This clonotype was obtained from a woman aged 18-35 years in good health. The CDR3 coding sequence is TGTGCCAGCAGTGAAGAGCAAGCGTATAGTTCCTACAATGAGCAGTTCTTC. Amino acid sequence: CASSEEQAYSSYNEQFF.